The subject of this entry is one T cell receptor beta chain. This clonotype appeared many times. The target of this receptor is not known. No base-level quality is on record; no much larger clone is a single base apart. The sample originates from a study of naive and memory T cell subsets listed by TCRdb under 2017. Background on the whole study: The figure summarizing the skin biopsy and whole blood samples listed some 10 blood donors, 7 tuberculin skin test biopsies and 3 saline control biopsies. PCR2 was typically a SYBR Green qPCR stopped at a set threshold; low-input samples could instead use end-point PCR (approximately 6 cycles). Summary of the overall study and its limitations: The RNA-based method was acknowledged to be potentially sensitive to changes in TCR transcripts with T cell activation and differentiation.

Library method: 5' RACE. The ligated cDNA was amplified in four rounds of PCR with nested alpha and beta constant region primers together with the SP2 primer. TCR RNA was reverse transcribed with SuperScript IV using alpha and beta constant region primers for the blood and skin samples. An oligonucleotide carrying the Illumina SP2 primer and a UMI was ligated to the cDNA 3' end using T4 RNA ligase 1. To prevent hairpin formation, the 12-nucleotide UMI was made up of two random hexamers with an eight-base spacer between them. From the second PCR onward, TCR alpha and beta chain libraries were processed separately, and dual indexing was applied for multiplexing. After pooling, the indexed libraries were analyzed by capillary electrophoresis and sequenced on either an Illumina MiSeq or NextSeq. To boost base diversity and improve cluster recognition, PhiX DNA at about 5-7.5% was spiked into the libraries. The original pipeline was this. Demultiplexor extracted UMIs from read 2, combined them with read 1 TCR sequence, and split reads by sample indices. V and J genes and V-J junctions were identified by Decombinator, which gave every TCR a five-part identifier that included V and J deletions. UMIs were used by Collapsinator to correct sequencing errors and PCR amplification heterogeneity, so that a UMI-based abundance was obtained for each TCR. CDR3Translator converted identifiers to nucleotide sequence, translated to amino acids, and extracted CDR3 regions using terminal motifs. After normalization to the amount of input RNA, error-corrected alpha and beta TCR counts from blood and skin were compared. Using fastp at Q25 and MiXCR, TCRdb reprocessed the public reads and kept productive beta chains. Every distinct CDR3 protein forms one entry, paired with its most common genes and DNA. The V and J calls here are based on TCRdb, not the publication. This sample is represented by roughly 60,000 distinct CDR3 sequences; around 7.3% of them were singletons. 8.5% to 10% of the sample is held by the ten biggest clonotypes.

The study reported a robust and sensitive protocol to amplify, sequence and analyze TCRs, based on 3' ligation of a UMI-containing oligonucleotide to TCR cDNA. For whole blood analysis, approximately 2.6 ml of peripheral blood was drawn from adult healthy volunteers into Tempus tubes, and RNA was extracted according to the manufacturer's instructions. Total RNA, without cell sorting, was DNase treated with RQ1 DNase before reverse transcription, targeting roughly 1 to 1,100 ng input. To check how robust the pipeline was in samples where T cells make up a minority population, libraries were built from skin biopsies and whole blood. V loses 7 bases of germline sequence and J loses 0 bases, and the interval between the two ends is 13 bases. The CDR3 contains 15 residues, cysteine and phenylalanine counted. CDR3 DNA only is kept here, 45 bases in frame from base 1.

The sequence joins TRBV12-3 or TRBV12-4 to TRBJ2-1; there is no confident call for the D gene. The sequence was obtained from a male donor in good health. The CDR3 has the sequence CASNTDSSSYNEQFF. In nucleotide form, the sequence is TGTGCCAGCAATACAGACTCCAGCTCCTACAATGAGCAGTTCTTC.